This T cell receptor (beta chain) was observed in a study of type 1 regulatory T cells. Study details: T-allo10 is a Tr1-enriched, alloantigen-specific CD4 T cell product made in vitro.

A word on this clonotype: Its antigen is undetermined.

V gave up 4 bases and J gave up 4 bases, with 20 bases separating them. Germline CDR1 reads SGDLS; CDR2 reads YYNGEE. CDR3 length: 16 residues. The graft donor-derived T-allo10 cells reportedly recognize host alloantigens, are anergic, and suppress alloantigen-specifically. TCRdb independently ran MiXCR on the reads; one entry per CDR3 protein. The sample carries 60,000 to 70,000 distinct CDR3 sequences, about 60% recorded once. This clonotype was sampled from a human donor in good health. Specimen: cultured T cells, either the whole culture or a sorted T cell fraction (not recorded which). Documented subset: Tr1-enriched cell product generated in vitro against host alloantigens. The chain employs TRBV9 and TRBJ1-2, with a weak D call TRBD1 (5 bases). The CDR3 sequence is CASSPEPDSIGYGYTF. Written as DNA, the CDR3 is TGTGCCAGCAGCCCAGAGCCCGACAGTATCGGCTATGGCTACACCTTC. The entire variable domain, with the rest obtained from reference TRBV9 and TRBJ1-2, is as follows: DSGVTQTPKHLITATGQRVTLRCSPRSGDLSVYWYQQSLDQGLQFLIQYYNGEERAKGNILERFSAQQFPDLHSELNLSSLELGDSALYFCASSPEPDSIGYGYTFGSGTRLTVV.